This T cell receptor (beta chain) was profiled in a study of shared clonotypes between healthy human individuals. TCRdb keeps only in-frame clones here, not all; method: immunoSEQ multiplex PCR. Of roughly 650,000 clones in the sample, 90% to 97% were seen once. For this clone: What it recognizes is unknown.

From germline, CDR1 is SNHLY and CDR2 FYNNEI. The CDR3 loop spans 17 amino acids. The V and J ends lost 6 bases and 4 bases, in that order; junction bases with no gene match: 10. The naive CD8 fraction comprised CD45RO-negative cells positively selected for CCR7 and excluded terminally differentiated effector memory CD45RA+ cells. HIV-negative, healthy adults without recent acute infections or vaccinations were the donors. Everyone who donated was a Caucasian adult who lived in Nashville, Tennessee. Study-wide findings and caveats: Lower generation probabilities were found for non-shared clonotypes than for those shared by all four donors.

The rearrangement uses TRBV2 and TRBJ1-3, with TRBD1 identical over 12 bases. The sequence was collected from a woman under 40 in good health. Sequenced sample: naive CD8+ T cells sorted from blood. The CDR3 DNA follows: TGTGCCAGCAGCCGGGACAGGGGGCTGCGGGCCGGAAACACCATATATTTT. Translated, it gives CASSRDRGLRAGNTIYF.